This TCR beta chain was recovered during a study of cytomegalovirus exposure and HLA in healthy donors. Study observations and caveats: Fewer N-insertions than the 666-donor mean were reportedly shown by an Asian-associated ancestry cluster in a later analysis. An analysis was carried out at a later point. It showed that HLA-associated TCR beta chains were more clonally expanded than equally common non-associated chains. CMV serostatus was the sole immune exposure information available.

In regard to this clone: Its matching antigen is unknown.

The CDR3 consists of 14 residues. The germline gives CDR1 SGHRS, CDR2 YFSETQ. Trimming left V 0 bases short and J 0 bases short, with 6 bases between. 13 Jbeta primers and 60 Vbeta primers were used for the PCR. Libraries were prepared by immunoSEQ multiplex PCR; TCRdb keeps only in-frame clonotypes and omits some of them. The data contain approximately 95,000 clones, around 75% of them singletons. Sample: PBMCs. The chain has TRBV5-1 and TRBJ1-2; no clear D gene. This sequence was found in a man aged 18 to 30 in good health and CMV-seropositive. In DNA, the CDR3 is TGCGCCAGCAGCTTGGGCCAGGCTAACTATGGCTACACCTTC. As protein: CASSLGQANYGYTF.